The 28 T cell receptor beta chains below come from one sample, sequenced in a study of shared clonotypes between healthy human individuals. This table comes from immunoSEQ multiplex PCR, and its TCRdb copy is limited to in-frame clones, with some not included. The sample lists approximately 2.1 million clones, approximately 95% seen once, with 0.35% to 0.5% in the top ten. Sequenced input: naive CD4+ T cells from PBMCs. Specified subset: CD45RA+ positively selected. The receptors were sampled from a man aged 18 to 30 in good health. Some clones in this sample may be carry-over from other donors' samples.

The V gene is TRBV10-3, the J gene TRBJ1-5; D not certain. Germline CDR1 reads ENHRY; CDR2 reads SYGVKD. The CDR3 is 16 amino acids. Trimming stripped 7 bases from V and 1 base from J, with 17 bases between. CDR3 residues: CAITRSGDVSNQPQHF. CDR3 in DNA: TGTGCCATCACCAGGAGTGGGGATGTCAGCAATCAGCCCCAGCATTTT.

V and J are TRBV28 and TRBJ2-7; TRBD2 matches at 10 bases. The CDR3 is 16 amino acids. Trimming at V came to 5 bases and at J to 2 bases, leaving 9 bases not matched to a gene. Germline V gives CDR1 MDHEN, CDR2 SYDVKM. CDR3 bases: TGTGCCAGCAGTACTCCCGCGACTAGCGGGCCCTACGAGCAGTACTTC. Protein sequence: CASSTPATSGPYEQYF. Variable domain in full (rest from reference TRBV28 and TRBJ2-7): DVKVTQSSRYLVKRTGEKVFLECVQDMDHENMFWYRQDPGLGLRLIYFSYDVKMKEKGDIPEGYSVSREKKERFSLILESASTNQTSMYLCASSTPATSGPYEQYFGPGTRLTVT.

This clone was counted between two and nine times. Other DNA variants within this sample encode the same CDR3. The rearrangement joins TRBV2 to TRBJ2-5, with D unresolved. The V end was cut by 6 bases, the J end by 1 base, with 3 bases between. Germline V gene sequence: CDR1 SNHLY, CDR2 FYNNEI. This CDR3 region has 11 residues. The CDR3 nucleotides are TGTGCCAGCAGCGTCCAAGAGACCCAGTACTTC. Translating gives CASSVQETQYF.

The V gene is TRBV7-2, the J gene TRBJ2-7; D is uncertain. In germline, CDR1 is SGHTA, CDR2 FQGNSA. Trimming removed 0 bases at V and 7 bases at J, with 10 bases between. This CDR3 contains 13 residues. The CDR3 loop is CASSLAPLREQYF. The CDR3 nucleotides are TGTGCCAGCAGCTTAGCTCCACTCAGGGAGCAGTACTTC.

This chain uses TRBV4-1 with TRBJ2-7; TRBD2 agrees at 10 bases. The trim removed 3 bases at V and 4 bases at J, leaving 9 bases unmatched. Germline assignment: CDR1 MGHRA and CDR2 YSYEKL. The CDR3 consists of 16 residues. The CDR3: CASSQNGLADRYEQYF. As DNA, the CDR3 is TGCGCCAGCAGCCAGAATGGACTAGCGGACCGTTACGAGCAGTACTTC.

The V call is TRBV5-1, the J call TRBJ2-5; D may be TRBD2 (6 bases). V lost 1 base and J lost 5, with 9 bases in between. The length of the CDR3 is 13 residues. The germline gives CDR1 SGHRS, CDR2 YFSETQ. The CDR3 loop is CASSLFREETQYF. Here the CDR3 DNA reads TGCGCCAGCAGCTTGTTCCGGGAGGAGACCCAGTACTTC.

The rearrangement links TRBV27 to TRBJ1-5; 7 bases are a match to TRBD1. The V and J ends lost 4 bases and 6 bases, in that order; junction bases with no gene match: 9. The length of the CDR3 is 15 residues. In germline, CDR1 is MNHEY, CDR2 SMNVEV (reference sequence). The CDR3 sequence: CASSSGTEGPQPQHF. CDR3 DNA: TGTGCCAGCAGTTCAGGGACAGAGGGTCCTCAGCCCCAGCATTTT.

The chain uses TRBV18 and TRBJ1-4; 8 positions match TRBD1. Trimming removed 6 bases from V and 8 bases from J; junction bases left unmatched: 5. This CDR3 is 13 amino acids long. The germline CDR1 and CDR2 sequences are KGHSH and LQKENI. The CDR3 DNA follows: TGTGCCAGCTCGCAGGGGGCTAGGGAAAAACTGTTTTTT. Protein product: CASSQGAREKLFF. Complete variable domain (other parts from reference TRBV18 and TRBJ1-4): NAGVMQNPRHLVRRRGQEARLRCSPMKGHSHVYWYRQLPEEGLKFMVYLQKENIIDESGMPKERFSAEFPKEGPSILRIQQVVRGDSAAYFCASSQGAREKLFFGSGTQLSVL.

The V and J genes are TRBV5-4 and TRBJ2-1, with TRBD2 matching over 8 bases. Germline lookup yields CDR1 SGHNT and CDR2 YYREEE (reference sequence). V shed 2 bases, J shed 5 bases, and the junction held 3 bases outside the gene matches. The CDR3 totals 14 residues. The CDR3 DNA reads TGTGCCAGCAGCTTAGCGGGAGCCAACAATGAGCAGTTCTTC. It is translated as CASSLAGANNEQFF.

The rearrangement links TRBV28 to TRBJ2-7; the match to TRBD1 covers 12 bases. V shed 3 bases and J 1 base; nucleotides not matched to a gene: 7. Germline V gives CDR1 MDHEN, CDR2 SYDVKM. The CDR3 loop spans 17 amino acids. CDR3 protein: CASSLGTGGGFSYEQYF. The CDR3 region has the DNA TGTGCCAGCAGTTTGGGGACAGGGGGCGGGTTTTCCTACGAGCAGTACTTC.

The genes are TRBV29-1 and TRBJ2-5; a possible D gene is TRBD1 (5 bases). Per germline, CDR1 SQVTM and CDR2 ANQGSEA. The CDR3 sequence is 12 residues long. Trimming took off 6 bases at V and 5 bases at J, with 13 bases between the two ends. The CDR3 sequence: CSVKGPGETQYF. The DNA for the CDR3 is TGCAGCGTGAAGGGGCCCGGCGAGACCCAGTACTTC.

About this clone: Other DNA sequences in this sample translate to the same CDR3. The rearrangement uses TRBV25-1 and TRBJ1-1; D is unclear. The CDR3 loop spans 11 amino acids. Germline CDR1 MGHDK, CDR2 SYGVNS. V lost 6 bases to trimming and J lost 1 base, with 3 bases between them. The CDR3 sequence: CASRENTEAFF. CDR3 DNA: TGTGCCAGCAGAGAGAACACTGAAGCTTTCTTT.

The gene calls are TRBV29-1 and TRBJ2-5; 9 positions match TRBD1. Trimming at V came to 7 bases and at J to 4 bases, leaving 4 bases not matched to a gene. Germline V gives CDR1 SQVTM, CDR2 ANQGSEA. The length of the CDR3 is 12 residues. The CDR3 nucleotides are TGCAGCGCCGGGACAGGGTTAGAGACCCAGTACTTC. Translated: CSAGTGLETQYF.

CDR3 residues: CASSLATGPNTEAFF. As DNA, the CDR3 is TGCGCCAGCAGCTTGGCCACGGGTCCGAACACTGAAGCTTTCTTT. The genes are TRBV5-1 and TRBJ1-1; D unclear. V was cut by 0 bases and J by 1 base, with 10 bases left in between. Per the germline V gene, CDR1 is SGHRS and CDR2 is YFSETQ. The CDR3 has 15 residues.

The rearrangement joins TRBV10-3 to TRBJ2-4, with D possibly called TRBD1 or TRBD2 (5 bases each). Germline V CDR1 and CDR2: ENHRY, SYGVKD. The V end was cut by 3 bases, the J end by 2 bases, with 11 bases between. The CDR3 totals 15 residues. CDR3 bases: TGTGCCATCAGTGAAGAGGGGAGAACCAAAAACATTCAGTACTTC. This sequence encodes CAISEEGRTKNIQYF.

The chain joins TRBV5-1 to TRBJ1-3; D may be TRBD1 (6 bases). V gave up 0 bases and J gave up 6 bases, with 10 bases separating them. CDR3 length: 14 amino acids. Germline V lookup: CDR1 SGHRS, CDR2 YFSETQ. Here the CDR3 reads CASSLGGAVNTIYF. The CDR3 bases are TGCGCCAGCAGCTTGGGGGGGGCCGTAAACACCATATATTTT.

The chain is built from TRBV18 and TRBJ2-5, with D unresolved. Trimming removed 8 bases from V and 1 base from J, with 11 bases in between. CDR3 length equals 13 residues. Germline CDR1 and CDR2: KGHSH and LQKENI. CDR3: CASAWASQETQYF. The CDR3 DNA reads TGTGCCAGCGCCTGGGCTAGCCAAGAGACCCAGTACTTC.

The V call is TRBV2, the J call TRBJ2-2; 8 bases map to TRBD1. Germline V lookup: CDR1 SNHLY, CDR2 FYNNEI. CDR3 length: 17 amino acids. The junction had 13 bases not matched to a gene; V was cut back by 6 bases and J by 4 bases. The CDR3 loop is CASSERSQGAGTGELFF. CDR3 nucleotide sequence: TGTGCCAGCAGCGAAAGATCTCAGGGGGCCGGCACCGGGGAGCTGTTTTTT.

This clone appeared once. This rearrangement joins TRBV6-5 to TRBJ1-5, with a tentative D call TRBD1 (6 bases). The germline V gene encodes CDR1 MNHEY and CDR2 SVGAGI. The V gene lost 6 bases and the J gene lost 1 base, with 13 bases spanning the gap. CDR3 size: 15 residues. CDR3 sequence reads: CASRPRGASNQPQHF. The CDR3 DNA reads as TGTGCCAGCAGGCCGCGGGGGGCGAGCAATCAGCCCCAGCATTTT.

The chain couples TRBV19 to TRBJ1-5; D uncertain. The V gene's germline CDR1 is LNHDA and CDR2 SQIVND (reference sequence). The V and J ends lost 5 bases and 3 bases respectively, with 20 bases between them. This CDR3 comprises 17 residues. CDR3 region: CASSALSAGIVNQPQHF. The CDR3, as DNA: TGTGCCAGTAGTGCCCTTTCGGCGGGGATCGTCAATCAGCCCCAGCATTTT.

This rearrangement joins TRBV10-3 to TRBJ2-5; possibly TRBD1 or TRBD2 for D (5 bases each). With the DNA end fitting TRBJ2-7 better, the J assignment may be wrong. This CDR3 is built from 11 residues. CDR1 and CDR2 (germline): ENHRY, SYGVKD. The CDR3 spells CAMGRGDEQYF. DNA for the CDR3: TGTGCCATGGGTAGAGGGGACGAGCAGTACTTC.

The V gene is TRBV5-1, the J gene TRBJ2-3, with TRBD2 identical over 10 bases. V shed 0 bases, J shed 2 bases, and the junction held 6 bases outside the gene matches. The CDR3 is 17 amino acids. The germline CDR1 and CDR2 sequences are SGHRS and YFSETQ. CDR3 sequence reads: CASSLGLGTSDTDTQYF. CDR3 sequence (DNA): TGCGCCAGCAGCTTGGGGTTGGGGACTAGCGACACAGATACGCAGTATTTT.

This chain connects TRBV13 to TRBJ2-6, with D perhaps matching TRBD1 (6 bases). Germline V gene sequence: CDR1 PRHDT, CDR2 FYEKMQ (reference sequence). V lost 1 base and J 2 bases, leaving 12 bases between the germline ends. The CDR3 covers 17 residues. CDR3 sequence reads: CASSLVQGRAGANVLTF. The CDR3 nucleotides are TGTGCCAGCAGCTTAGTTCAGGGGAGAGCTGGGGCCAACGTCCTGACTTTC. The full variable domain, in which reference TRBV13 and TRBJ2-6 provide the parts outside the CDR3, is AAGVIQSPRHLIKEKRETATLKCYPIPRHDTVYWYQQGPGQDPQFLISFYEKMQSDKGSIPDRFSAQQFSDYHSELNMSSLELGDSALYFCASSLVQGRAGANVLTFGAGSRLTVL.

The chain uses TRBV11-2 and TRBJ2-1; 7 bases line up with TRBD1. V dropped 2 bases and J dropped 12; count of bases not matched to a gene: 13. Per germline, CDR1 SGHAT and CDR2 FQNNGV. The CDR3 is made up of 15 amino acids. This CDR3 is CASSLLLTGSSPQFF. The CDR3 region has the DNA TGTGCCAGCAGCTTACTCTTGACAGGGTCTTCCCCGCAGTTCTTC.

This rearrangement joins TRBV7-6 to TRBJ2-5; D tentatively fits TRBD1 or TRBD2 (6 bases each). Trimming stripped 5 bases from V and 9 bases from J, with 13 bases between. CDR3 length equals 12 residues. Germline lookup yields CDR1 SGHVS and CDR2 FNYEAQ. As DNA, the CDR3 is TGTGCCAGCAGCACCGGACAGCGGGCCCAGTACTTC. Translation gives CASSTGQRAQYF. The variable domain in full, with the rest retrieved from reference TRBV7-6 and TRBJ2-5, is GAGVSQSPRYKVTKRGQDVALRCDPISGHVSLYWYRQALGQGPEFLTYFNYEAQQDKSGLPNDRFSAERPEGSISTLTIQRTEQRDSAMYRCASSTGQRAQYFGPGTRLLVL.

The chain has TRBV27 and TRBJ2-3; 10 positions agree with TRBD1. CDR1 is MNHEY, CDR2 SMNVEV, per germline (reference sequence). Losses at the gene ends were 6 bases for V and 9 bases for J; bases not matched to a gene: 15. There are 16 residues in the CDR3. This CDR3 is CASRKTGTGVQGTQYF. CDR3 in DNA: TGTGCCAGCAGGAAAACCGGGACAGGGGTTCAGGGCACGCAGTATTTT.

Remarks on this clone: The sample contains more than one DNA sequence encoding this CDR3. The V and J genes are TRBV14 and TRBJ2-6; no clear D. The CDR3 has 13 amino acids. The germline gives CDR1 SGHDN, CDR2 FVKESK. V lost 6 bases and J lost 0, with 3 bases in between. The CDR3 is CASRNSGANVLTF. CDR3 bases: TGTGCCAGCAGAAACTCTGGGGCCAACGTCCTGACTTTC.

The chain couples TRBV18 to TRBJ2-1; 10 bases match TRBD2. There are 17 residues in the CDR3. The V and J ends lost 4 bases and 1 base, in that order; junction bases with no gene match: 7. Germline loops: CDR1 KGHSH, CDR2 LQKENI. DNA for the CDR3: TGTGCCAGCTCACGTCTAGCGGGAGAGGGATCCTACAATGAGCAGTTCTTC. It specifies CASSRLAGEGSYNEQFF. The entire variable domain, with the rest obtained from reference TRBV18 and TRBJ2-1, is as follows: NAGVMQNPRHLVRRRGQEARLRCSPMKGHSHVYWYRQLPEEGLKFMVYLQKENIIDESGMPKERFSAEFPKEGPSILRIQQVVRGDSAAYFCASSRLAGEGSYNEQFFGPGTRLTVL.